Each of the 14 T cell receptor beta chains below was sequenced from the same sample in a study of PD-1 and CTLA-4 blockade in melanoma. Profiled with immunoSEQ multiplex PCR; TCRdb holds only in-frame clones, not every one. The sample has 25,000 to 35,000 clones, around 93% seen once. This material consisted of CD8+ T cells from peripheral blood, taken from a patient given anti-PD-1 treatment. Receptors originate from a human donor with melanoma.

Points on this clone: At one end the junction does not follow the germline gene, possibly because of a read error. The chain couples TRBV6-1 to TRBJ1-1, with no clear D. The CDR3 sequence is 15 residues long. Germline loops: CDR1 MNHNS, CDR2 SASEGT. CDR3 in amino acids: CASSDNRKGNAEAFF. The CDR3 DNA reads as TGTGCCAGCAGTGACAATCGCAAAGGGAACGCTGAAGCTTTCTTT.

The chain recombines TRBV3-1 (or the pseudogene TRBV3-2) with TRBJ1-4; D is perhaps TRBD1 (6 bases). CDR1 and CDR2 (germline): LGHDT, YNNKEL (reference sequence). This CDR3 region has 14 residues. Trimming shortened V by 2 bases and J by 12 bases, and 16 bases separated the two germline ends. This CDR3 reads CASSQSDTGFELFF. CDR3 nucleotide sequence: TGTGCCAGCAGCCAATCCGATACAGGGTTTGAACTGTTTTTT.

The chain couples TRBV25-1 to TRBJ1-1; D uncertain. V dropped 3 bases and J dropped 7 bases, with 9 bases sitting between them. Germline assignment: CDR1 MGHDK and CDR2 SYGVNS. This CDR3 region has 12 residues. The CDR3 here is CASSDRGNEAFF. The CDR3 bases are TGTGCCAGCAGTGACCGAGGAAATGAAGCTTTCTTT.

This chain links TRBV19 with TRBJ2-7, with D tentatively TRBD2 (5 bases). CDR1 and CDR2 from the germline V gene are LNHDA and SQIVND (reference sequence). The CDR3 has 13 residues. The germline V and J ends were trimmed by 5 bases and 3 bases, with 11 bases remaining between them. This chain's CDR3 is CASSSPGGYEQYF. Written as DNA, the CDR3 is TGTGCCAGTAGTTCCCCTGGAGGCTACGAGCAGTACTTC.

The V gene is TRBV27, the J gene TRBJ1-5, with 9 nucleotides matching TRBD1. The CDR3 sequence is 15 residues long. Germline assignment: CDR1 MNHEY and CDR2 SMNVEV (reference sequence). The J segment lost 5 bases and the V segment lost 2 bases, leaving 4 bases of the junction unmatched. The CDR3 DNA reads TGTGCCAGCAGTTTAAACAGGGGGCAGGATCAGCCCCAGCATTTT. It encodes CASSLNRGQDQPQHF.

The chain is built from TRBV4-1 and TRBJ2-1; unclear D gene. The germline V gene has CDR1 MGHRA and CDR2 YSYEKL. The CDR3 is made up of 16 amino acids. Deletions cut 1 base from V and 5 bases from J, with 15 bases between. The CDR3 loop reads CASSQVGPSGDNEQFF. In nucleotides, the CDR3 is TGCGCCAGCAGCCAAGTGGGTCCCTCTGGGGACAATGAGCAGTTCTTC.

Here the CDR3 DNA reads TGTGCCAGCAGTTGGGAGGCGAATGAGCAGTTCTTC. Encoded protein: CASSWEANEQFF. The chain carries TRBV12-3 or TRBV12-4 and TRBJ2-1, with D perhaps TRBD2 (6 bases). The V and J ends lost 4 bases and 7 bases respectively, with 8 bases between them. The CDR3 extends over 12 amino acids.

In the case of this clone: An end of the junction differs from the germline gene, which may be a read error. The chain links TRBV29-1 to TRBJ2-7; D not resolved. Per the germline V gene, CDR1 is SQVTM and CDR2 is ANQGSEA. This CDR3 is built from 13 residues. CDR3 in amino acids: CSVEFDRTPLQIF. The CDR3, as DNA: TGCAGCGTTGAATTCGACCGGACGCCGCTCCAAATTTTC.

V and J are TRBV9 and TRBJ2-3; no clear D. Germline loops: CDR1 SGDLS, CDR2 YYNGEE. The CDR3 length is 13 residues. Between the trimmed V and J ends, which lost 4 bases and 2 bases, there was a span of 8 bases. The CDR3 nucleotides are TGTGCCAGCAGCCAAGGAGCCACAGATACGCAGTATTTT. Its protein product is CASSQGATDTQYF. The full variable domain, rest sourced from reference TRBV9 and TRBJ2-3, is DSGVTQTPKHLITATGQRVTLRCSPRSGDLSVYWYQQSLDQGLQFLIQYYNGEERAKGNILERFSAQQFPDLHSELNLSSLELGDSALYFCASSQGATDTQYFGPGTRLTVL.

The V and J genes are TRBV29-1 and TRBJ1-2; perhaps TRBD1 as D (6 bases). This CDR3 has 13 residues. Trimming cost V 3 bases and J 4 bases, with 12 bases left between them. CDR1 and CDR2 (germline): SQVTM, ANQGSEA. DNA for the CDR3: TGCAGCGTTGATAGGGACATGGGCTATGGCTACACCTTC. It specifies CSVDRDMGYGYTF.

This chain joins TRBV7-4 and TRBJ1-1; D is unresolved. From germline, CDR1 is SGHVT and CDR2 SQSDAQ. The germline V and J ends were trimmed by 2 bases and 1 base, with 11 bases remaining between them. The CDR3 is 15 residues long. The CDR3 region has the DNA TGTGCCAGCAGCTTAACCGGACGGAAGAACACTGAAGCTTTCTTT. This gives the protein CASSLTGRKNTEAFF.

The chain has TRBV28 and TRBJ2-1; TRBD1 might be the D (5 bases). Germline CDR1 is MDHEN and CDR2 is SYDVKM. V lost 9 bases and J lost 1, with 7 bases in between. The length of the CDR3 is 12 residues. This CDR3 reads CASRTSYNEQFF. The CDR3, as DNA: TGTGCCAGTCGGACATCCTACAATGAGCAGTTCTTC.

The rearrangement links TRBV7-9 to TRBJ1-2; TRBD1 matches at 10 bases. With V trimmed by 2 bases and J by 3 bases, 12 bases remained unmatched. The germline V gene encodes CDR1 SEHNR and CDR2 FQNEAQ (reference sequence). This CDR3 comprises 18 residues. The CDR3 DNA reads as TGTGCCAGCAGCTTATTGGTTGTGCGGACAGGGGGAGACTATGGCTACACCTTC. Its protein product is CASSLLVVRTGGDYGYTF.

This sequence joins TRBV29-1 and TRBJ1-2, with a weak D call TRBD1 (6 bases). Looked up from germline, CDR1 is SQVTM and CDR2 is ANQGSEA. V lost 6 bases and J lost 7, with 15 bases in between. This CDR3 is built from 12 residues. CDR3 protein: CSVLEGGGGYTF. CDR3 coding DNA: TGCAGCGTACTCGAGGGGGGTGGTGGCTACACCTTC.